This T cell receptor (beta chain) was retrieved from a study of glioma-infiltrating T cells. The CDR3 totals 16 residues. Trimming stripped 3 bases from V and 4 bases from J, with 16 bases between. The germline gives CDR1 MNHNS, CDR2 SASEGT. Amplification of TCR alpha and beta CDR3 regions from RNA used iRepertoire nested multiplex PCR. One entry per CDR3 protein results from TCRdb running MiXCR on the multiplex PCR reads. This sample has about 140,000 distinct CDR3 sequences, with about 39% found just once. V and J are TRBV6-1 and TRBJ2-1; D is uncertain. This TCR derives from a human donor with low-grade glioma or glioblastoma, undergoing nonglioma brain surgery, or in good health (not recorded which). The sequencing sample was made of glioma tissue, nonneoplastic brain tissue, or PBMCs (not recorded which). Here the CDR3 DNA reads TGTGCCAGCAGTGAGTACTCGCGCGCCCCTTACAATGAGCAGTTCTTC. Translating it yields CASSEYSRAPYNEQFF.